This is a list of T cell receptor beta chains from one sample in a study of T cells in Graves' hyperthyroidism and ophthalmopathy. TCRdb itself ran the multiplex PCR reads through MiXCR, one entry per CDR3 protein. The repertoire has about 840,000 distinct CDR3 sequences, around 39% of them found once; the top ten carry around 10%. Sequenced sample: blood. Receptors originate from a man between 18 and 29 years old with Graves' hyperthyroidism. The CDR3 runs from the conserved cysteine through the conserved F or W. A D gene is named only where the DNA matches it firmly. For some rows the clone size is stated as once, few or many, or as a class when expanded; others skip it.

j_call d_call clone_size v_call cdr3_aa cdr3_nt
TRBJ2-5 . few TRBV9 CASSKSQGGQETQYF TGTGCCAGCAGCAAATCGCAGGGGGGACAAGAGACCCAGTACTTC
TRBJ1-5 TRBD1 few TRBV6-6 CASSPTGIGNQPQHF TGTGCCAGCAGTCCGACAGGGATCGGCAATCAGCCCCAGCATTTT
TRBJ2-7 . few TRBV14 CASSQGPPPNEQYF TGTGCCAGCAGCCAAGGTCCACCCCCCAACGAGCAGTACTTC
TRBJ1-5 . . TRBV5-6 CASSQVIGGSGDNQPQHF TGCGCCAGCAGCCAAGTGATCGGGGGATCAGGGGACAATCAGCCCCAGCATTTT
TRBJ2-7 . . TRBV20-1 CSARQQGYWEQYF TGCAGTGCTAGACAGCAGGGCTACTGGGAGCAGTACTTC
TRBJ2-7 TRBD1 . TRBV6-5 CASSADRVVGEQYF TGTGCCAGCAGTGCCGACAGGGTCGTAGGCGAGCAGTACTTC
TRBJ2-2 . many TRBV24-1 CATSDLGGPELFF TGTGCCACCAGTGATCTCGGGGGACCGGAGCTGTTTTTT
TRBJ2-2 . many TRBV29-1 CSVEPEGHTGELFF TGCAGCGTTGAGCCGGAGGGGCACACCGGGGAGCTGTTTTTT
TRBJ1-1 . . TRBV7-9 CASSLVPREAFF TGTGCCAGCAGCTTAGTACCCCGGGAGGCTTTCTTT
TRBJ2-5 . . TRBV11-2 CASRGGRGGGETQYF TGTGCCAGCAGAGGGGGGCGGGGTGGAGGAGAGACCCAGTACTTC
TRBJ2-2 . . TRBV15 CATSTYTGELLF TGTGCCACCAGCACCTACACCGGGGAGCTGCTTTTT
TRBJ1-2 . . TRBV29-1 CSVVGRDGYTF TGCAGCGTTGTAGGGAGGGATGGCTACACCTTC
TRBJ2-5 . many TRBV7-9 CASSHTDSETQYF TGTGCCAGCAGCCATACGGACTCGGAGACCCAGTACTTC
TRBJ1-5 . . TRBV5-6 CASSLEGSLMAQHF TGTGCCAGCAGCTTGGAAGGCAGCCTGATGGCCCAGCATTTT
TRBJ1-2 . few TRBV2 CASSGQDMAGYTF TGTGCCAGCAGTGGCCAGGATATGGCTGGCTACACCTTC
TRBJ1-3 . . TRBV7-9 CASSLSQGLRGNTIYF TGTGCCAGCAGTTTATCCCAGGGGTTGAGAGGAAACACCATATATTTT
TRBJ2-5 TRBD1 . TRBV2 CASRKGQGETQYF TGTGCCAGCCGCAAGGGACAGGGCGAGACCCAGTACTTC
TRBJ1-5 . many TRBV7-8 CASSLYPEQPQHF TGTGCCAGCAGCTTATATCCGGAACAGCCCCAGCATTTT
TRBJ1-5 . many TRBV10-3 CAISESGIQPQHF TGTGCCATCAGTGAGTCGGGTATTCAGCCCCAGCATTTT
TRBJ1-1 . . TRBV19 CASTHSHTEAFF TGTGCCAGTACCCACAGCCACACTGAAGCTTTCTTT
TRBJ1-6 . many TRBV9 CASSADDSNSPLHF TGTGCCAGCAGCGCAGACGACAGTAATTCACCCCTCCACTTT
TRBJ2-7 . many TRBV2 CASSVPLAYEQYF TGTGCCAGCAGTGTACCTCTGGCCTACGAGCAGTACTTC
TRBJ2-7 . few TRBV9 CASSVDTRGEQYF TGTGCCAGCAGCGTTGATACACGCGGGGAGCAGTACTTC
TRBJ2-7 TRBD1 many TRBV29-1 CSVHTGETYEQYF TGCAGCGTTCATACAGGGGAAACCTACGAGCAGTACTTC
TRBJ1-6 TRBD1 . TRBV2 CASSERTGAGSSPLHF TGTGCCAGCAGTGAGCGGACAGGGGCAGGAAGTTCACCCCTCCACTTT
TRBJ2-3 . once TRBV11-2 CASSQGYTQYF TGTGCCAGCAGCCAAGGGTATACGCAGTATTTT
TRBJ2-7 TRBD2 many TRBV19 CASSGREEQYF TGTGCCAGTAGTGGGCGGGAGGAGCAGTACTTC
TRBJ2-5 TRBD1 . TRBV20-1 CSARRGTGRETQYF TGCAGTGCTAGAAGAGGGACAGGTCGAGAGACCCAGTATTTC
TRBJ2-2 . many TRBV7-2 CASSLDANTGELFF TGTGCCAGCAGCCTCGACGCGAACACCGGGGAGCTGTTTTTT
TRBJ2-3 TRBD2 once TRBV7-2 CASSLGTSGSTDTQYF TGTGCCAGCAGCTTAGGCACTAGCGGGAGCACAGATACGCAGTATTTT
TRBJ1-5 TRBD1 few TRBV7-2 CASILLTGGDQPQHF TGTGCCAGCATCCTCCTGACAGGGGGTGATCAGCCCCAGCATTTT
TRBJ1-1 TRBD1 . TRBV12-3/TRBV12-4 CASSLAGTGRLVEAFF TGTGCCAGCAGTTTAGCGGGGACAGGGCGACTAGTTGAAGCTTTCTTT
TRBJ1-1 . many TRBV15 CATSRGGRGTEAFF TGTGCCACCAGCAGAGGGGGGAGGGGCACTGAAGCTTTCTTT
TRBJ2-7 . . TRBV7-2 CASSQPRGGSGYEQYF TGTGCCAGCAGCCAACCCAGGGGCGGGAGCGGGTACGAGCAGTACTTC
TRBJ1-3 . . TRBV10-3 CATCPGNEMTGNTIYF TGTGCTACCTGCCCGGGCAACGAGATGACTGGAAACACCATATATTTT
TRBJ2-2 . many TRBV29-1 CSVSMGDTGELFF TGCAGCGTTAGCATGGGGGATACCGGGGAGCTGTTTTTT
TRBJ2-7 . few TRBV7-6 CASSYLDSPYEQYF TGTGCCAGCAGTTACCTGGACTCGCCATACGAGCAGTACTTC
TRBJ1-6 . many TRBV6-4 CASSLDSKDSPLHF TGTGCCAGCAGTTTGGACAGTAAGGATTCACCCCTCCACTTT
TRBJ2-7 TRBD1 . TRBV20-1 CSAGRTGVYEQYF TGCAGTGCTGGAAGGACAGGTGTCTACGAGCAGTACTTC
TRBJ1-1 . . TRBV28 CASSPPVWRGVAGAFF TGTGCCAGCAGTCCGCCGGTTTGGCGGGGAGTCGCGGGAGCTTTCTTT
TRBJ2-7 TRBD1 few TRBV7-9 CASRATGDTYEQYF TGTGCCAGCAGGGCGACAGGGGATACCTACGAGCAGTACTTC
TRBJ2-5 TRBD2 many TRBV10-3 CAISESTQDSGRGKEETQYF TGTGCCATCAGTGAGTCGACTCAGGATAGCGGGAGAGGGAAGGAAGAGACCCAGTACTTC
TRBJ2-7 . many TRBV15 CATSRAGTLYEQYF TGTGCCACCAGCAGAGCGGGCACCCTCTACGAGCAGTACTTC
TRBJ1-3 . . TRBV9 CASSQGRTSGNTIYF TGTGCCAGCAGCCAAGGGCGTACCTCTGGAAACACCATATATTTT
TRBJ1-2 . . TRBV10-2 CASRRGTDGYTF TGCGCCAGCAGGCGGGGGACGGATGGCTACACCTTC
TRBJ2-1 TRBD2 . TRBV10-3 CAISDWTSGENEQFF TGTGCCATCAGCGATTGGACTAGCGGGGAGAATGAGCAGTTCTTC
TRBJ2-2 . many TRBV11-2 CASSLGATTGELFF TGTGCCAGCAGCTTAGGTGCGACAACCGGGGAGCTGTTTTTT
TRBJ1-3 . . TRBV29-1 CSVRRQGNTIYF TGCAGCGTTCGCAGACAGGGAAACACCATATATTTT
TRBJ1-1 . few TRBV20-1 CSATAGTYTEAFF TGCAGTGCTACAGCCGGGACCTACACTGAAGCTTTCTTT
TRBJ2-2 . . TRBV5-1 CASSVSNTGELFF TGTGCCAGCAGCGTTTCGAACACCGGGGAGCTGTTTTTT
TRBJ2-7 TRBD1 few TRBV13 CASSLARGQLNEQYF TGTGCCAGCAGCTTAGCTAGGGGACAGTTAAACGAGCAGTACTTC
TRBJ2-7 . few TRBV19 CASSVRQTGVSYEQYF TGTGCCAGTAGTGTCCGACAAACAGGTGTCTCCTACGAGCAGTACTTC
TRBJ1-1 . . TRBV2 CASSEVRARNTEAFF TGTGCCAGCAGTGAAGTAAGGGCTCGGAACACTGAAGCTTTCTTT
TRBJ2-2 . few TRBV7-6 CASSPRGGGNTGELFF TGTGCCAGCAGCCCCCGGGGAGGGGGCAACACCGGGGAGCTGTTTTTT
TRBJ2-7 . . TRBV7-3 CASSSQGGSSYEQYF TGTGCCAGCAGCTCACAGGGTGGCAGCTCCTACGAGCAGTACTTC
TRBJ1-1 . . TRBV6-6 CASSYDGRGTEAFF TGTGCCAGCAGTTACGATGGCAGGGGCACTGAAGCTTTCTTT
TRBJ2-5 TRBD2 . TRBV5-4 CASSLPSGRLGETQYF TGTGCCAGCAGCTTGCCTAGCGGGAGGTTGGGAGAGACCCAGTACTTC